A selection of T cell receptor beta chains follows, all from one sample in a study of blood T cell repertoires in COVID-19. The method was immunoSEQ multiplex PCR; TCRdb's version includes in-frame clones alone and lacks a portion of them. The sample includes approximately 150,000 clones, more than 75% of them seen just once. Sequencing used peripheral blood. The source of these receptors is a man between 45 and 60 years old who had recovered from COVID-19. Both conserved end residues are part of each CDR3. The D gene is left open where the match is weak. Not all rows give a size; the values are once, few, many and, for expanded clones, a class.

NA	NA	TRBJ1-2	TRBV5-8	CATAPGVTFGYTF
TRBD2	NA	TRBJ2-1	TRBV11-3	CASSLRSSGVYNEQFF
TRBD1	NA	TRBJ1-2	TRBV2	CASSVSDRGANGYTF
TRBD1	NA	TRBJ2-5	TRBV11-3	CASSPRTGDQETQYF
TRBD1	few	TRBJ1-2	TRBV19	CASSNDRESYGYTF
NA	NA	TRBJ1-1	TRBV5-1	CASSPDRDIPNTEAFF
TRBD1	NA	TRBJ1-4	TRBV5-8	CASSWSGQSNEKLFF
NA	NA	TRBJ2-2	TRBV5-6	CASSLLGTGELFF
TRBD1	few	TRBJ1-2	TRBV11-2	CASSKGQGKGYTF
TRBD1	once	TRBJ2-7	TRBV6-5	CASSYSRTGGSYEQYF
TRBD1	NA	TRBJ1-6	TRBV7-6	CASSLTGSHSPLHF
TRBD1	NA	TRBJ1-6	TRBV18	CASSPGQGGSPLHF
TRBD1	few	TRBJ1-2	TRBV11-2	CASSVDRGDYGYTF
NA	NA	TRBJ1-1	TRBV6-5	CASSYSSGKMNTEAFF
TRBD2	NA	TRBJ2-1	TRBV3-1/TRBV3-2	CASSQDRAGGNEQFF
TRBD1	NA	TRBJ1-6	TRBV6-5	CASSYRGDNSPLHF
NA	NA	TRBJ2-7	TRBV7-2	CASNLPGPSSEQYF
TRBD2	NA	TRBJ2-7	TRBV4-3	CASSQGTSGGAYEQYF
NA	NA	TRBJ1-2	TRBV7-9	CASSLEQTINYGYTF
TRBD1	NA	TRBJ1-5	TRBV23-1	CASSQSRRTGGVGNQPQHF
TRBD1	NA	TRBJ2-1	TRBV4-2	CASSQDRAASSYNEQFF
TRBD1	NA	TRBJ1-2	TRBV11-2	CASSSDRGYGYTF
TRBD2	NA	TRBJ2-6	TRBV11-3	CATGEGTFSSGANVLTF
NA	NA	TRBJ2-2	TRBV4-1	CASSQTQITGELFF
TRBD2	NA	TRBJ2-5	TRBV3-1/TRBV3-2	CASSQDHPAGGRTQYF
NA	NA	TRBJ1-2	TRBV6-2/TRBV6-3	CASRPTGFGFPNYGYTF
NA	NA	TRBJ1-1	TRBV5-1	CASSWGRGPEAFF
NA	few	TRBJ1-5	TRBV12-3/TRBV12-4	CASTLGSQPQHF
NA	NA	TRBJ2-2	TRBV5-1	CASSFTRHTGELFF
TRBD1	NA	TRBJ2-1	TRBV27	CASSPQQGPSYNEQFF
TRBD1	NA	TRBJ1-1	TRBV4-1	CASSQEPWTGGDTEAFF
NA	NA	TRBJ2-7	TRBV25-1	CASSVQGYEQYF
NA	NA	TRBJ1-6	TRBV3-1/TRBV3-2	CASSQDWRSPLHF
NA	NA	TRBJ2-2	TRBV6-5	CAVRGDTGELFF
TRBD1	NA	TRBJ1-5	TRBV27	CASSPRTGGQPQHF
NA	many	TRBJ1-5	TRBV5-1	CASSPDGDFNQPQHF
NA	once	TRBJ2-7	TRBV19	CASGARPGLFSSYEQYF
NA	NA	TRBJ1-1	TRBV6-5	CASGEAGQTEAFF
TRBD1	NA	TRBJ2-7	TRBV5-1	CASSSTWGTVGYEQYF
TRBD1	NA	TRBJ2-7	TRBV5-5	CASSWTGEQYF
NA	NA	TRBJ2-1	TRBV6-6	CASSNGGLWQFF
TRBD2	NA	TRBJ2-5	TRBV6-6	CASSYLLSGGEETQYF
TRBD1	NA	TRBJ1-2	TRBV6-6	CASSYSPGQGNTF
NA	once	TRBJ1-1	TRBV21-1	CASSKNRGTEAFF
TRBD1	NA	TRBJ2-5	TRBV6-5	CASREAGGPQETQYF
NA	NA	TRBJ1-2	TRBV5-4	CTSSLGALRTNYGYTF
NA	NA	TRBJ1-1	TRBV6-5	CASSYSLQGRPEAFF
TRBD1	NA	TRBJ1-1	TRBV5-4	CASSLVSGGSEAFF
NA	NA	TRBJ2-5	TRBV9	CASSVEAGRETQYF
NA	NA	TRBJ1-5	TRBV3-1/TRBV3-2	CASSSSTGDGNQPQHF
NA	NA	TRBJ1-1	TRBV29-1	CSVADQERGRGKVGAEAFF
TRBD2	NA	TRBJ2-1	TRBV2	CASSGQLAGGPSEQFF
NA	NA	TRBJ2-3	TRBV7-9	CASNFAGTYTDTQYF